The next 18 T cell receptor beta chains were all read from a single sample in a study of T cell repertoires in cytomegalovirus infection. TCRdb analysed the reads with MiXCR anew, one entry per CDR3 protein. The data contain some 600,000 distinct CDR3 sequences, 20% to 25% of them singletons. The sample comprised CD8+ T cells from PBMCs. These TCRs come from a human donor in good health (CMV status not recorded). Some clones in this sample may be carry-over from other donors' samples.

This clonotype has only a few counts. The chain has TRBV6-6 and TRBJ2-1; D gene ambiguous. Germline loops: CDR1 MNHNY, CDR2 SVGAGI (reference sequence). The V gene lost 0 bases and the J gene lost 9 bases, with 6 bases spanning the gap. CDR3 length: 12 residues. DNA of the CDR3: TGTGCCAGCAGTTACTCGAGAACTGAGCAGTTCTTC. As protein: CASSYSRTEQFF.

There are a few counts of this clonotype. CDR3 sequence reads: CASSLIAVNEQFF. The CDR3 coding sequence is TGTGCCAGCAGCTTAATAGCGGTAAATGAGCAGTTCTTC. This sequence joins TRBV7-9 and TRBJ2-1, with a weak D call TRBD2 (6 bases). Between the trimmed V and J ends, which lost 2 bases and 7 bases, there was a span of 9 bases. From germline, CDR1 is SEHNR and CDR2 FQNEAQ (reference sequence). This CDR3 is 13 amino acids long.

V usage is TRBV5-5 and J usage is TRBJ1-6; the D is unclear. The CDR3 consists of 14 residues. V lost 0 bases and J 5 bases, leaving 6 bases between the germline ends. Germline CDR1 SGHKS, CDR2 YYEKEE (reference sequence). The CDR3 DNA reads TGTGCCAGCAGCTTGGGATTCGATAATTCACCCCTCCACTTT. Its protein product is CASSLGFDNSPLHF. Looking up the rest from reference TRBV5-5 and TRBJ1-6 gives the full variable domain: DAGVTQSPTHLIKTRGQQVTLRCSPISGHKSVSWYQQVLGQGPQFIFQYYEKEERGRGNFPDRFSARQFPNYSSELNVNALLLGDSALYLCASSLGFDNSPLHFGNGTRLTVT.

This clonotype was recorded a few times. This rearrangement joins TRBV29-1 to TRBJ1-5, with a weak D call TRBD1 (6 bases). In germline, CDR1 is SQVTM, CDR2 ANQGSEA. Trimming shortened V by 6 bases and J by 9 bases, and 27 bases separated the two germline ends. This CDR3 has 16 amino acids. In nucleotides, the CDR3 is TGCAGCGTGTTCGATCCAGGGGCGCGTCCGGTCGCGCCCCAGCATTTT. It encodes CSVFDPGARPVAPQHF.

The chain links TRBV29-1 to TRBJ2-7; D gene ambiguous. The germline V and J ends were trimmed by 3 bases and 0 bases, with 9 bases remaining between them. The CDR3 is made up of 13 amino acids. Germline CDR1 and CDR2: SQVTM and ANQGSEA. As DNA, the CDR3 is TGCAGCGTTGAGACCGAGAGCTCCTACGAGCAGTACTTC. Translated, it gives CSVETESSYEQYF.

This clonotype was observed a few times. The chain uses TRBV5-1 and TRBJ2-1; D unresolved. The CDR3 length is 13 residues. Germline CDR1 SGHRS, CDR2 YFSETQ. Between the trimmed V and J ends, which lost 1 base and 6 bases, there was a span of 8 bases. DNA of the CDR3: TGCGCCAGCAGCTTGAAGGCTAGCAATGAGCAGTTCTTC. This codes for CASSLKASNEQFF.

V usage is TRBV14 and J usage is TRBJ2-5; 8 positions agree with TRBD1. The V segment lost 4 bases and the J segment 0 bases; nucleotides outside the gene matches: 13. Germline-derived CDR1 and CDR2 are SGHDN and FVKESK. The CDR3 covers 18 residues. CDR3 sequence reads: CASSPPDRANKYQETQYF. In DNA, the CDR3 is TGTGCCAGCAGCCCCCCGGACAGGGCAAACAAGTACCAAGAGACCCAGTACTTC. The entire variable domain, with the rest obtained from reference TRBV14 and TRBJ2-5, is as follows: EAGVTQFPSHSVIEKGQTVTLRCDPISGHDNLYWYRRVMGKEIKFLLHFVKESKQDESGMPNNRFLAERTGGTYSTLKVQPAELEDSGVYFCASSPPDRANKYQETQYFGPGTRLLVL.

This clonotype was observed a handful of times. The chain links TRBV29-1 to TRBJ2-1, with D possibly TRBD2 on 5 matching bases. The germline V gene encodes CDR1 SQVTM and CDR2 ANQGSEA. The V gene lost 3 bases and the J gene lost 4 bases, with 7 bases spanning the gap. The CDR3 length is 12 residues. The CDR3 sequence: CSVDGVYNEQFF. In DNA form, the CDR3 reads TGCAGCGTTGACGGGGTTTACAATGAGCAGTTCTTC.

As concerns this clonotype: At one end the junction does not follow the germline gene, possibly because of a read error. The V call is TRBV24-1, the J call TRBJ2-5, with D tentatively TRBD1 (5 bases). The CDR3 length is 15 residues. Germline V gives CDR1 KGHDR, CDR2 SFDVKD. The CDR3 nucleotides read TGTACCACCAAAAAGGGGCAGCCTATATCGGAGACCCAGTACTTC. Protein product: CTTKKGQPISETQYF.

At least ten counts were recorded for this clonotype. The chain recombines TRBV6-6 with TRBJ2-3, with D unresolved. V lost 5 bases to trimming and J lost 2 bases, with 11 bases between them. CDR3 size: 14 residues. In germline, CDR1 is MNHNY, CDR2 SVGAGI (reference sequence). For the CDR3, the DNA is TGTGCCAGCAGTCCCGGGCCCCTCACAGATACGCAGTATTTT. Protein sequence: CASSPGPLTDTQYF.

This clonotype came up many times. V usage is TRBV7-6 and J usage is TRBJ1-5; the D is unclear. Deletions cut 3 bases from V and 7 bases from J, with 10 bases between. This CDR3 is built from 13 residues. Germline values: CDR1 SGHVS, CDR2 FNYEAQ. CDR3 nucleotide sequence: TGTGCCAGCAGCTTTAGTCAAGCACAGCCCCAGCATTTT. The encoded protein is CASSFSQAQPQHF.

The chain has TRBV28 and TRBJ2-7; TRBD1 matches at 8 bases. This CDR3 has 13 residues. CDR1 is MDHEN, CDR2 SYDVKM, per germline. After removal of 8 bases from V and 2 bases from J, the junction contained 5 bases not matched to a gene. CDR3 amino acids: CASEDRATYEQYF. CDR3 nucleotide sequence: TGTGCCAGCGAGGACAGGGCGACCTACGAGCAGTACTTC.

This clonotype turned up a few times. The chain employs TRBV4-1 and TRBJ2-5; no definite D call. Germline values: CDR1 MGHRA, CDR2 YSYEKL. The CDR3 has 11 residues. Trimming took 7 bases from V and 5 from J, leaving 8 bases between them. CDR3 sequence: CASTRRETQYF. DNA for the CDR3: TGCGCCAGCACCAGAAGGGAGACCCAGTACTTC.

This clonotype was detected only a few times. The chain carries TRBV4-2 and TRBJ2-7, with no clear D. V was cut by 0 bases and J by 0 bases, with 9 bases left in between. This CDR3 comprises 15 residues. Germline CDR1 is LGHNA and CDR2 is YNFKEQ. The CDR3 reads CASSQDTTSSYEQYV. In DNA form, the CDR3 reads TGTGCCAGCAGCCAAGATACCACGAGCTCCTACGAGCAGTACGTC.

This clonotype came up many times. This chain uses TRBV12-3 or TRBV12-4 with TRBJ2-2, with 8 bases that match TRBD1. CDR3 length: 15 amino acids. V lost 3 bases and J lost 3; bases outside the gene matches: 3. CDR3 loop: CASSFWTGHTGELFF. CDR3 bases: TGTGCCAGCAGTTTCTGGACAGGGCACACCGGGGAGCTGTTTTTT.

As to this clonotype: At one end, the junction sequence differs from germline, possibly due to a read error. The CDR3 DNA follows: TGTACCAGCGGCAGGGGGCCCGGGGATGAGCAGTTCTTC. Translating gives CTSGRGPGDEQFF. J is TRBJ2-1 and V is TRBV6-5; 8 nucleotides agree with TRBD1. This CDR3 has 13 amino acids. CDR1 and CDR2 from the germline V gene are MNHEY and SVGAGI.

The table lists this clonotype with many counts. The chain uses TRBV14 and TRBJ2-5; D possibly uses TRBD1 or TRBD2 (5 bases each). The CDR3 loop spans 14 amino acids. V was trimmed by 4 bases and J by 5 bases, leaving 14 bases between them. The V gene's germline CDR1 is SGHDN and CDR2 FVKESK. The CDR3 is CASSPAGQRETQYF. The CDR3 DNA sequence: TGTGCCAGCAGCCCCGCAGGGCAGCGGGAGACCCAGTACTTC.

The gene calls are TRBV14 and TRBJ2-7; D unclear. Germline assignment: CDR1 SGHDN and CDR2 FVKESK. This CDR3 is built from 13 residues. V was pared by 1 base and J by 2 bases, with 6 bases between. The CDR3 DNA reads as TGTGCCAGCAGCCAAGGGCCCACCTACGAGCAGTACTTC. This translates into CASSQGPTYEQYF.